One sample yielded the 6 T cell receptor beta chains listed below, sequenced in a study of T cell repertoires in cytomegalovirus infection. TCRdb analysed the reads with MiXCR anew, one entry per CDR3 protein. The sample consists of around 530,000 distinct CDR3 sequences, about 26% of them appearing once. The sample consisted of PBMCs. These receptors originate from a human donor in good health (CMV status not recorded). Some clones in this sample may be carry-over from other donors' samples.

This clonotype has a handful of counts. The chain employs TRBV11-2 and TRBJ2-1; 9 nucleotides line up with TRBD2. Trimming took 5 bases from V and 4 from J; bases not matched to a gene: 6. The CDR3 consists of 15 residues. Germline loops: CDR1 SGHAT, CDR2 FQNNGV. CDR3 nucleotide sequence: TGTGCCAGCAGCGCGAGCGGGAGGAGTTACAATGAGCAGTTCTTC. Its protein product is CASSASGRSYNEQFF.

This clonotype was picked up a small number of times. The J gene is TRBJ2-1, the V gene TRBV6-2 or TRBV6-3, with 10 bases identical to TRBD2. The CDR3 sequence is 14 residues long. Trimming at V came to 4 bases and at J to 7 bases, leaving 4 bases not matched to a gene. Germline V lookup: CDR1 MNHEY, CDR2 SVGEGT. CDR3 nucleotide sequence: TGTGCCAGCAGTTCAAGCGGGAGGGATAATGAGCAGTTCTTC. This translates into CASSSSGRDNEQFF.

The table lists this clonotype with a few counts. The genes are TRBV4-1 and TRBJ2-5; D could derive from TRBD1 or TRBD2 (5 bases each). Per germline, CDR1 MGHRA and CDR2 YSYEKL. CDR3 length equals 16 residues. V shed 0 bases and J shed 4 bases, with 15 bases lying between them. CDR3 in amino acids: CASSQDLGRGVETQYF. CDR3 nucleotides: TGCGCCAGCAGCCAAGATCTAGGTAGGGGAGTAGAGACCCAGTACTTC.

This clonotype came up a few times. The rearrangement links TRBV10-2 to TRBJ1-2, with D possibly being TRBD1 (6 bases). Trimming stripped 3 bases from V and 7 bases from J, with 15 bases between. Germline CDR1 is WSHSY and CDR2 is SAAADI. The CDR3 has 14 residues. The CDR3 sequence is CASSERDTDRGYTF. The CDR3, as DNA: TGCGCCAGCAGTGAAAGGGACACGGATCGTGGCTACACCTTC.

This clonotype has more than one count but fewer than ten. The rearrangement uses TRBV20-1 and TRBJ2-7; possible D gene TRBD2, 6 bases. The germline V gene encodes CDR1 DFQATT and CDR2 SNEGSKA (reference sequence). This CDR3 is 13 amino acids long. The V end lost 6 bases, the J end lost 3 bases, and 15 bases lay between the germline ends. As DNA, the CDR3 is TGCAGTGCCCCGGCGGAGGGAAGCTACGAGCAGTACTTC. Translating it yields CSAPAEGSYEQYF.

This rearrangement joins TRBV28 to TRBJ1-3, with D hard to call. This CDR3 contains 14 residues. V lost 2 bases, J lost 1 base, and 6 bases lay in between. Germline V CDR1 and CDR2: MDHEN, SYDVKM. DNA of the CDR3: TGTGCCAGCAGTTTAACAAGATCTGGAAACACCATATATTTT. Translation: CASSLTRSGNTIYF.